This is a list of T cell receptor beta chains from one sample in a study of lymphopenia after photon versus proton radiotherapy. Assay used: immunoSEQ multiplex PCR; TCRdb lists only in-frame clones, some missing. Of approximately 24,000 clones in the sample, roughly 90% were seen once. The source was peripheral blood, collected from a patient treated with photon-based radiotherapy. Source of these receptors: a man aged 50 to 60 with gastric cancer. Each CDR3 is given without its conserved first and last residue. The order of the fields is D gene, clone size, V gene, CDR3 protein. D genes are given only for firm matches. Clone size is shown for a subset of rows, as once, few, many or a class of expanded clone.

>.|.|TRBV6-6
ASRPTGGFTDTQY
>TRBD2|.|TRBV19
ASISSLAGRNEQF
>.|once|TRBV6-4
ASSDSNNTQY
>TRBD2|once|TRBV27
ASRKGRGYEQY
>.|few|TRBV6-1
ASSAGPYNSPLH
>.|.|TRBV27
ARDRTYEQY
>.|.|TRBV27
ASSPTDYTDTQY
>TRBD1|.|TRBV4-3
ASSQDKGAGEKLF
>.|.|TRBV4-1
ASSQVALAGHEQY
>.|.|TRBV6-6
ASSYSAPAAYQPQH
>.|.|TRBV15
ATSRDEVGYT
>TRBD2|.|TRBV10-3
AISDSGVAGTGSYNEQF
>.|.|TRBV5-1
ASSFRGFNTEAF
>.|.|TRBV14
ASTYGRNTEAF
>.|.|TRBV6-4
ASSDGQGLGYT
>.|.|TRBV6-5
ASSSPEGETQY
>.|.|TRBV2
ASCLNGNNEQF
>TRBD1|.|TRBV19
ASSILPPGQGNSPLH
>TRBD1|.|TRBV28
ASRVDRRGEAF
>.|few|TRBV29-1
SAQIPPGELF
>TRBD2|few|TRBV7-2
ASSFGLAATQY
>.|.|TRBV7-3
ASSLGGNTGELF
>.|.|TRBV9
ASSVEGWQEDYT
>TRBD2|once|TRBV7-8
ASRLGLAYEQY
>.|.|TRBV6-1
ASSYVGADEQF
>.|.|TRBV19
ASSVTDNTEAF
>.|once|TRBV12-5
ASGPGAWSTEAF
>TRBD1|.|TRBV6-1
AGRTGGAEAF
>TRBD1|.|TRBV5-4
ASSDRGTGYFQETQY
>.|.|TRBV10-1
ASSDPRSHSGNTIY
>.|.|TRBV10-2
ASSESREKLF
>.|.|TRBV18
ASSPTGRSTSTDTQY
>.|few|TRBV27
ASRLYGGQPQH
>TRBD1|.|TRBV5-1
ASSPGTEFYNEQF
>.|.|TRBV5-1
ASSRETRTVLT
>.|.|TRBV18
ASSPRWAQGNVNSPLH
>.|few|TRBV19
ASSIVGSYYGYT
>.|.|TRBV4-3
ASSQDGGGTYGYT
>.|.|TRBV20-1
SSISYNEQF
>.|.|TRBV5-1
ASSLVTGFDEQF
>.|.|TRBV11-2
ASSLIAGYTDTQY
>.|.|TRBV19
ASSFQGNYGYT
>TRBD1|.|TRBV6-6
ASSPEGTGRQPQH
>.|.|TRBV5-6
ASRLVQEWRNNEQF
>TRBD1|.|TRBV5-6
ASSRDRGLKAF
>.|.|TRBV7-3
ASSPAGLNTEAF
>.|.|TRBV30
AWSVSSYEQY